This T cell receptor beta chain was sequenced during a study of blood T cell repertoires in COVID-19. In the study overall: The origin of the acute and convalescent COVID-19 samples was the United States, Italy and Spain. Sources were T cells, B-cell-depleted T cells, or PBMCs; the material itself was cDNA or gDNA.

Germline values: CDR1 SGHRS, CDR2 YFSETQ. The CDR3 contains 13 residues. The ends lost 5 bases at V and 2 bases at J; junction bases unmatched: 3. This table comes from immunoSEQ multiplex PCR, and its TCRdb copy is limited to in-frame clones, with some not included. This table holds 30,000 to 40,000 clones, around 87% found once. The chain joins TRBV5-1 to TRBJ2-7; the match to TRBD2 covers 8 bases. The receptor was derived from an elderly man with active COVID-19. The sample consisted of peripheral blood. DNA for the CDR3: TGCGCCAGCAGACTAGCGGTGACCTACGAGCAGTACTTC. It translates to CASRLAVTYEQYF.